This T cell receptor (beta chain) stems from a study of PD-1 blockade in classical Hodgkin lymphoma. General study points: Complete responders started with a diversity level that resembled newly diagnosed patients at baseline.

Time point denoted: cycle 4 day 1 (C4D1), after less than 7 weeks of nivolumab. Every patient was affected by relapse after autologous stem cell transplantation, while exposure to brentuximab vedotin was not uniform. Magnetic depletion of non-target cells from thawed PBMCs yielded purified CD8+ T cells. As for this clone: Its antigen remains unidentified.

The protocol was immunoSEQ multiplex PCR, while the TCRdb copy is restricted to in-frame clones and leaves out a portion. The sample has about 20,000 clones, more than 80% seen once; the top ten hold 7.3%. CDR3 length equals 15 residues. Trimming stripped 1 base from V and 5 bases from J, with 12 bases between. Germline CDR1 SGHAT, CDR2 FQNNGV. The source of this sequence is a human donor with classical Hodgkin lymphoma. The V and J genes are TRBV11-2 and TRBJ2-1; maybe TRBD2 (6 bases). Specimen: CD8+ T cells from blood, collected before the fourth cycle of nivolumab. DNA of the CDR3: TGTGCCAGCAGCTTAGGCGGGGCCGCAGACAATGAGCAGTTCTTC. Its protein is CASSLGGAADNEQFF. Variable domain in full (rest from reference TRBV11-2 and TRBJ2-1): EAGVAQSPRYKIIEKRQSVAFWCNPISGHATLYWYQQILGQGPKLLIQFQNNGVVDDSQLPKDRFSAERLKGVDSTLKIQPAKLEDSAVYLCASSLGGAADNEQFFGPGTRLTVL.